The source of this T cell receptor (beta chain) is a study of blood T cell repertoires in COVID-19. Libraries were prepared by immunoSEQ multiplex PCR; TCRdb keeps only in-frame clonotypes and omits some of them. The table has 200,000 to 250,000 clones, 70% to 90% seen once. This clone has at least ten counts. This CDR3 spans 14 amino acids. The germline V gene encodes CDR1 SQVTM and CDR2 ANQGSEA. V shed 6 bases, J shed 8 bases, and the junction held 14 bases outside the gene matches. The sample was peripheral blood. The chain is built from TRBV29-1 and TRBJ2-3; 7 bases are a match to TRBD1. The sequence derives from a human donor in a cohort sampled during active COVID-19. Written as DNA, the CDR3 is TGCAGCGTAGGGACGACAGGGAAAAGGGGTACGCAGTATTTT. Amino acids: CSVGTTGKRGTQYF.